The 13 T cell receptor beta chains presented below share a single source sample, sequenced in a study of STAT5B mutations in CD4+ large granular lymphocyte leukemia. Profiling relied on immunoSEQ multiplex PCR, and the TCRdb table lists in-frame clones only, not all of them. The sample has roughly 32,000 clones, roughly 89% seen once. The sequencing sample was made of CD4+ T cells from blood buffy coats. These receptors were collected from a human donor in good health.

In this sample, this clone turned up once. The chain combines TRBV18 with TRBJ1-1; D is ambiguous. CDR1 is KGHSH, CDR2 LQKENI, per germline. There are 15 residues in the CDR3. Deletions cut 2 bases from V and 1 base from J, with 11 bases between. In DNA form, the CDR3 reads TGTGCCAGCTCACCAGAGGTCTCCAGGAACACTGAAGCTTTCTTT. It specifies CASSPEVSRNTEAFF.

This clone was observed a handful of times. The rearrangement uses TRBV6-5 and TRBJ1-3, with a possible D match to TRBD1 (5 bases). Germline CDR1 MNHEY, CDR2 SVGAGI. There are 11 residues in the CDR3. V dropped 2 bases and J dropped 11 bases, with 7 bases sitting between them. The CDR3 region is CASSYQGSIYF. The CDR3 nucleotides are TGTGCCAGCAGTTACCAGGGCTCCATATATTTT.

This chain joins TRBV6-5 and TRBJ1-1; TRBD1 is a possible D gene (5 bases). The CDR3 sequence is 14 residues long. Trimming shortened V by 5 bases and J by 1 base, and 11 bases separated the two germline ends. Germline lookup yields CDR1 MNHEY and CDR2 SVGAGI. The CDR3 region is CASSDRDGNTEAFF. The CDR3 coding sequence is TGTGCCAGCAGTGATAGGGACGGGAACACTGAAGCTTTCTTT.

This clone was detected once. The chain uses TRBV30 and TRBJ2-7; D uncertain. Germline lookup yields CDR1 GTSNPN and CDR2 SVGIG (reference sequence). CDR3 length equals 13 residues. The V end lost 2 bases, the J end lost 5 bases, and 13 bases lay between the germline ends. Here the CDR3 reads CAWSPEKVHEQYF. CDR3 coding DNA: TGTGCCTGGAGTCCGGAAAAGGTGCACGAGCAGTACTTC.

The gene calls are TRBV5-1 and TRBJ1-4; 9 bases match TRBD1. This CDR3 has 14 residues. With 4 bases clipped from V and 5 bases from J, the junction kept 3 bases outside the gene matches. Germline CDR1 is SGHRS and CDR2 is YFSETQ. Written as DNA, the CDR3 is TGCGCCAGCAGCACAGGACAGGGGAATGAAAAACTGTTTTTT. Translated, it gives CASSTGQGNEKLFF.

In DNA, the CDR3 is TGCGCCAGCAGCTTGGGGACTAGCGATAACACCGGGGAGCTGTTTTTT. Amino acid sequence: CASSLGTSDNTGELFF. The genes are TRBV5-1 and TRBJ2-2, with 9 bases that match TRBD2. V trimming: 0 bases; J trimming: 2 bases; junction bases outside the gene matches: 2. The CDR3 is 16 amino acids. The germline gives CDR1 SGHRS, CDR2 YFSETQ.

The rearrangement joins TRBV15 to TRBJ2-5, with TRBD2 matching over 7 bases. V shed 4 bases and J 5 bases; nucleotides not matched to a gene: 7. The CDR3 is 14 residues long. Germline values: CDR1 LNHNV, CDR2 YYDKDF (reference sequence). This CDR3 reads CATSIRTSRETQYF. The CDR3, as DNA: TGTGCCACCAGCATCCGGACTAGTCGGGAGACCCAGTACTTC.

The chain carries TRBV19 and TRBJ2-1; 7 bases line up with TRBD2. With 9 bases clipped from V and 3 bases from J, the junction kept 11 bases outside the gene matches. The CDR3 contains 15 residues. CDR1 and CDR2 from the germline V gene are LNHDA and SQIVND (reference sequence). The CDR3 DNA is TGTGCCAGCCAGATTAGCGGGTGGAGCTACAATGAGCAGTTCTTC. Translating gives CASQISGWSYNEQFF.

This chain connects TRBV11-2 to TRBJ2-1, with D possibly being TRBD1 (5 bases). The length of the CDR3 is 14 residues. Trimming cost V 5 bases and J 6 bases, with 14 bases left between them. Germline-derived CDR1 and CDR2 are SGHAT and FQNNGV. CDR3: CASSPTPRGNEQFF. The CDR3 DNA is TGTGCCAGCAGCCCCACCCCTAGGGGCAATGAGCAGTTCTTC. Drawing the rest from reference TRBV11-2 and TRBJ2-1, the complete variable domain is EAGVAQSPRYKIIEKRQSVAFWCNPISGHATLYWYQQILGQGPKLLIQFQNNGVVDDSQLPKDRFSAERLKGVDSTLKIQPAKLEDSAVYLCASSPTPRGNEQFFGPGTRLTVL.

The rearrangement uses TRBV6-5 and TRBJ1-4; the D is unclear. CDR3 length equals 15 residues. Germline CDR1 and CDR2: MNHEY and SVGAGI. The V end lost 3 bases, the J end lost 4 bases, and 12 bases lay between the germline ends. The DNA for the CDR3 is TGTGCCAGCAGTTATTCCGTCAGTGGTAATGAAAAACTGTTTTTT. Translated: CASSYSVSGNEKLFF.

The chain recombines TRBV2 with TRBJ1-4, with D uncertain. Germline values: CDR1 SNHLY, CDR2 FYNNEI. Trimming stripped 6 bases from V and 0 bases from J, with 11 bases between. The CDR3 is 15 amino acids. DNA of the CDR3: TGTGCCAGCAGCCTCGACGTCCCAACTAATGAAAAACTGTTTTTT. Its translation is CASSLDVPTNEKLFF.

As for this clone: A read error may account for a junction end that differs from germline. This sequence joins TRBV11-1 and TRBJ2-2; 7 nucleotides agree with TRBD1. CDR1 and CDR2 from the germline V gene are SGHAT and FQDESV (reference sequence). This CDR3 region has 15 residues. Written as DNA, the CDR3 is TGTGCAAGCAAGGGAGTACAGGGGAGAACCGGGGAGCTGTTTTTT. Translation gives CASKGVQGRTGELFF.

V usage is TRBV2 and J usage is TRBJ2-5; maybe TRBD2 (6 bases). CDR1 and CDR2 from the germline V gene are SNHLY and FYNNEI. The CDR3 runs 14 residues. V lost 4 bases to trimming and J lost 5 bases, with 14 bases between them. The CDR3 reads CASSASGVWETQYF. CDR3 DNA: TGTGCCAGCAGTGCATCGGGAGTCTGGGAGACCCAGTACTTC.